The 18 T cell receptor beta chains below come from one sample, sequenced in a study of T-cell reconstitution after alpha-beta-depleted transplantation in children. Preparing the TCRbeta library involved the use of unique molecular identifiers. TCRdb itself ran the PCR reads through MiXCR, one entry per CDR3 protein. The sample carries 250,000 to 300,000 distinct CDR3 sequences, 9.9% recorded once. Sequencing was performed on PBMCs from the stem cell graft donor, taken from the stem cell graft. The source is a human donor who donated a stem cell graft to a child with SCID.

The chain recombines TRBV12-3 or TRBV12-4 with TRBJ2-6, with a weak D call TRBD2 (5 bases). The CDR3 is 13 residues long. V was trimmed by 3 bases and J by 11 bases, leaving 11 bases between them. In DNA, the CDR3 is TGTGCCAGCAGTTTCTCCGGACTCGACGTCCTGACTTTC. Its translation: CASSFSGLDVLTF.

This clonotype occurred a few times. The V call is TRBV12-5, the J call TRBJ2-7, with 8 bases that match TRBD1. There are 15 residues in the CDR3. Germline V gives CDR1 LGHNT, CDR2 FRNRAP. The J segment lost 3 bases and the V segment lost 4 bases, leaving 8 bases of the junction unmatched. The CDR3 nucleotides are TGTGCTAGTGGTTCCCGGACAGGGTTAAACTACGAGCAGTACTTC. This translates into CASGSRTGLNYEQYF.

This clonotype was counted between two and nine times. The rearrangement links TRBV7-8 to TRBJ1-2; D is possibly TRBD1 (5 bases). The V gene lost 3 bases and the J gene lost 4 bases, with 9 bases spanning the gap. The CDR3 has 13 residues. Per germline, CDR1 SGHVS and CDR2 FQNEAQ. The CDR3 loop reads CASSLGPSYGYTF. The CDR3 DNA is TGTGCCAGCAGCTTGGGGCCTTCCTATGGCTACACCTTC.

This clonotype was observed a few times. The rearrangement joins TRBV12-3 or TRBV12-4 to TRBJ2-2; D is undetermined. Trimming cost V 1 base and J 6 bases, with 3 bases left between them. The length of the CDR3 is 12 residues. Here the CDR3 reads CASSLEAGELFF. The CDR3 bases are TGTGCCAGCAGTTTAGAGGCCGGGGAGCTGTTTTTT.

The gene calls are TRBV5-1 and TRBJ2-5; D possibly corresponds to TRBD1 (5 bases). The CDR3 loop spans 13 amino acids. The V and J ends lost 5 bases and 2 bases respectively, with 10 bases between them. In germline, CDR1 is SGHRS, CDR2 YFSETQ. CDR3 loop: CASSGALQETQYF. The DNA of the CDR3 is TGCGCCAGCAGTGGGGCCCTTCAAGAGACCCAGTACTTC.

This clonotype was seen a few times. The gene calls are TRBV2 and TRBJ1-6, with D uncertain. This CDR3 is 13 amino acids long. Germline V gives CDR1 SNHLY, CDR2 FYNNEI. The V and J ends lost 4 bases and 4 bases respectively, with 5 bases between them. CDR3 amino acids: CASSVDYNSPLHF. CDR3 in DNA: TGTGCCAGCAGTGTAGATTATAATTCACCCCTCCACTTT. The full variable domain, with the rest looked up from reference TRBV2 and TRBJ1-6, is EPEVTQTPSHQVTQMGQEVILRCVPISNHLYFYWYRQILGQKVEFLVSFYNNEISEKSEIFDDQFSVERPDGSNFTLKIRSTKLEDSAMYFCASSVDYNSPLHFGNGTRLTVT.

This clonotype has a count of ten or more. V and J are TRBV6-2 or TRBV6-3 and TRBJ1-6, with a tentative D call TRBD1 (5 bases). The CDR3 runs 14 residues. CDR1 and CDR2 from the germline V gene are MNHEY and SVGEGT. The V end was cut by 4 bases, the J end by 7 bases, with 11 bases between. CDR3 in amino acids: CASSSGRANSPLHF. DNA for the CDR3: TGTGCCAGCAGTTCAGGGAGGGCAAATTCACCCCTCCACTTT.

There are a few counts of this clonotype. V usage is TRBV5-1 and J usage is TRBJ2-5; 8 bases line up with TRBD2. V lost 0 bases and J lost 1; bases outside the gene matches: 8. CDR1 and CDR2 (germline): SGHRS, YFSETQ. This CDR3 is 17 amino acids long. The CDR3 loop reads CASSLGLGSGVQETQYF. The CDR3 coding sequence is TGCGCCAGCAGCTTGGGGCTAGGTAGCGGGGTCCAAGAGACCCAGTACTTC.

In its sample, this clonotype was seen a few times. The chain is built from TRBV27 and TRBJ1-2, with a weak D call TRBD1 (6 bases). The CDR3 loop spans 14 amino acids. The germline gives CDR1 MNHEY, CDR2 SMNVEV (reference sequence). Trimming cost V 3 bases and J 4 bases, with 12 bases left between them. The CDR3 region is CASSFSDRIYGYTF. Written as DNA, the CDR3 is TGTGCCAGCAGTTTTTCCGACAGGATCTATGGCTACACCTTC.

This clonotype has ten or more counts. This chain links TRBV20-1 with TRBJ1-3, with unresolved D. The V end was cut by 4 bases, the J end by 1 base, with 11 bases between. Germline CDR1 reads DFQATT; CDR2 reads SNEGSKA (reference sequence). The CDR3 has 14 residues. CDR3 nucleotide sequence: TGCAGTGCTAAGATGGTCCAGTCTGGAAACACCATATATTTT. It codes for CSAKMVQSGNTIYF.

There are many counts of this clonotype. The gene calls are TRBV11-2 and TRBJ2-2; D may match TRBD1 or TRBD2 (5 bases each). Trimming removed 5 bases at V and 7 bases at J, with 8 bases between. CDR1 and CDR2 (germline): SGHAT, FQNNGV. The CDR3 spans 12 residues. The CDR3 region has the DNA TGTGCCAGCAGCGGGACGGACGGGGAGCTGTTTTTT. Its protein product is CASSGTDGELFF. Looking up the rest from reference TRBV11-2 and TRBJ2-2 gives the full variable domain: EAGVAQSPRYKIIEKRQSVAFWCNPISGHATLYWYQQILGQGPKLLIQFQNNGVVDDSQLPKDRFSAERLKGVDSTLKIQPAKLEDSAVYLCASSGTDGELFFGEGSRLTVL.

The V call is TRBV5-1, the J call TRBJ2-2, with D possibly TRBD1 on 7 matching bases. This CDR3 has 15 amino acids. With 5 bases removed from V and 1 base from J, the gap between germline ends came to 12 bases. Germline V lookup: CDR1 SGHRS, CDR2 YFSETQ. CDR3 nucleotide sequence: TGCGCCAGCAGGGAGGGGGCGCAGAACACCGGGGAGCTGTTTTTT. It codes for CASREGAQNTGELFF.

This clonotype was counted between two and nine times. This sequence joins TRBV7-9 and TRBJ2-5, with 9 bases that match TRBD2. Germline CDR1 is SEHNR and CDR2 is FQNEAQ (reference sequence). CDR3 length equals 14 residues. Trimming took 1 base from V and 6 from J; bases not matched to a gene: 3. CDR3 sequence: CASSLGASGKTQYF. CDR3 in DNA: TGTGCCAGCAGCTTAGGGGCTAGCGGGAAGACCCAGTACTTC.

The table lists this clonotype with a few counts. The rearrangement joins TRBV29-1 to TRBJ2-7; D might be TRBD1 (6 bases). Germline assignment: CDR1 SQVTM and CDR2 ANQGSEA. This CDR3 has 11 amino acids. The germline V and J ends were trimmed by 5 bases and 3 bases, with 8 bases remaining between them. The CDR3 bases are TGCAGCGTTTCGGACAGCTACGAGCAGTACTTC. Its translation is CSVSDSYEQYF.

This clonotype was counted between two and nine times. This chain joins TRBV29-1 and TRBJ2-7; tentatively, D is TRBD2 (5 bases). CDR3 length: 11 amino acids. Germline V gene sequence: CDR1 SQVTM, CDR2 ANQGSEA. The ends were cut back, 4 bases at V and 5 bases at J, with 9 bases in the middle. The CDR3 DNA follows: TGCAGCGTTGGAGGGATCCACGAGCAGTACTTC. This encodes CSVGGIHEQYF.

The V call is TRBV29-1, the J call TRBJ2-7, with D unresolved. Trimming pared 8 bases from V and 2 bases from J, leaving 10 bases between. Germline V CDR1 and CDR2: SQVTM, ANQGSEA. The CDR3 sequence is 11 residues long. The CDR3 spells CSIRVAYEQYF. The CDR3 DNA follows: TGCAGCATTAGGGTAGCCTACGAGCAGTACTTC.

V and J are TRBV5-5 and TRBJ2-1; D is perhaps TRBD2 (5 bases). The germline gives CDR1 SGHKS, CDR2 YYEKEE (reference sequence). This CDR3 has 17 amino acids. The V end was cut by 2 bases, the J end by 2 bases, with 17 bases between. CDR3 region: CASSLSVLGSAYNEQFF. As DNA, the CDR3 is TGTGCCAGCAGCTTAAGCGTATTGGGGAGTGCCTACAATGAGCAGTTCTTC.

This chain uses TRBV5-1 with TRBJ2-5; D is ambiguous. CDR1 and CDR2 (germline): SGHRS, YFSETQ. The CDR3 runs to 12 residues. Deletions cut 5 bases from V and 4 bases from J, with 9 bases between. The CDR3 sequence: CASSEEAETQYF. The CDR3 nucleotides read TGCGCCAGCAGTGAAGAGGCAGAGACCCAGTACTTC.